This passage covers 2 T cell receptor beta chains from one sample sequenced in a study of cytomegalovirus exposure and HLA in healthy donors. Primers included in the PCR were 60 Vbeta and 13 Jbeta primers. Method: immunoSEQ multiplex PCR; TCRdb's copy keeps in-frame clones and lacks some. The sample gives some 170,000 clones, 70% to 80% of which show up once; 9% to 10% is in the top ten. Sequencing was carried out using PBMCs. The origin of the receptors is a young man in good health and CMV-seropositive.

V gene TRBV7-8 combines with J gene TRBJ2-1; 8 bases match TRBD2. In germline, CDR1 is SGHVS, CDR2 FQNEAQ. Trimming cost V 4 bases and J 6 bases; bases outside gene matches: 23. The CDR3 is 20 amino acids. The DNA of the CDR3 is TGTGCCAGCAGCTCCCGGGGCGAGCGGGAGACTTCGAGACCCTCCAATGAGCAGTTCTTC. Translating gives CASSSRGERETSRPSNEQFF.

The J gene is TRBJ2-7, the V gene TRBV5-1, with 7 bases identical to TRBD1. CDR1 and CDR2 (germline): SGHRS, YFSETQ. This CDR3 region has 15 residues. The trim removed 0 bases at V and 5 bases at J, leaving 8 bases unmatched. CDR3 DNA: TGCGCCAGCAGCTTGGCCGGCGACAGGGACAACGAGCAGTACTTC. It yields the protein CASSLAGDRDNEQYF.